Presented here are 22 T cell receptor beta chains from one specimen sequenced in a study of control samples from healthy donors and cancer patients. Clones were read by immunoSEQ multiplex PCR, and TCRdb kept only the in-frame ones, dropping some. The sample includes nearly 40,000 clones, 90% to 95% of them seen just once. The specimen sequenced was blood. Receptor source: a woman aged 50 to 60 in good health.

The chain has TRBV7-9 and TRBJ2-2, with 8 nucleotides matching TRBD1. The CDR3 is 17 amino acids. V lost 7 bases and J lost 3; bases outside the gene matches: 13. The germline CDR1 and CDR2 sequences are SEHNR and FQNEAQ (reference sequence). The CDR3 bases are TGTGCCAGCATCAAACCATCGGACAGGGAGGACACCGGGGAGCTGTTTTTT. It codes for CASIKPSDREDTGELFF.

V gene TRBV11-3 combines with J gene TRBJ2-2; no reliable D call. The ends were cut back, 0 bases at V and 6 bases at J, with 8 bases in the middle. The CDR3 is 14 amino acids. Germline V gene data show CDR1 as SGHNT and CDR2 as YENEEA. In nucleotides, the CDR3 is TGTGCCAGCAGCTTAGAGGGTGTCGCCGGGGAGCTGTTTTTT. It yields the protein CASSLEGVAGELFF. Based on the CDR3 plus reference TRBV11-3 and TRBJ2-2, the full variable domain is EAGVVQSPRYKIIEKKQPVAFWCNPISGHNTLYWYLQNLGQGPELLIRYENEEAVDDSQLPKDRFSAERLKGVDSTLKIQPAELGDSAVYLCASSLEGVAGELFFGEGSRLTVL.

This sequence joins TRBV19 and TRBJ1-4; D uncertain. V lost 4 bases to trimming and J lost 6 bases, with 9 bases between them. Germline CDR1 and CDR2: LNHDA and SQIVND (reference sequence). This CDR3 region has 13 residues. In DNA form, the CDR3 reads TGTGCCAGTAGTACCGTCCTTTATGAAAAACTGTTTTTT. It is translated as CASSTVLYEKLFF.

V and J are TRBV7-2 and TRBJ2-6; D is perhaps TRBD2 (6 bases). Per the germline V gene, CDR1 is SGHTA and CDR2 is FQGNSA. This CDR3 contains 17 residues. Trimming took off 8 bases at V and 2 bases at J, with 19 bases between the two ends. This CDR3 is CASYLRETRAGANVLTF. In nucleotides, the CDR3 is TGTGCCAGCTATCTACGGGAGACAAGAGCTGGGGCCAACGTCCTGACTTTC. Together with reference TRBV7-2 and TRBJ2-6, the CDR3 gives the full variable domain: GAGVSQSPSNKVTEKGKDVELRCDPISGHTALYWYRQSLGQGLEFLIYFQGNSAPDKSGLPSDRFSAERTGGSVSTLTIQRTQQEDSAVYLCASYLRETRAGANVLTFGAGSRLTVL.

The V call is TRBV27, the J call TRBJ2-1; D may match TRBD1 or TRBD2 (6 bases each). The length of the CDR3 is 14 residues. V was trimmed by 3 bases and J by 10 bases, leaving 16 bases between them. Germline CDR1 and CDR2: MNHEY and SMNVEV (reference sequence). The CDR3 DNA follows: TGTGCCAGCAGTTTGGGAGGACAGCCCAGGGAGCAGTTCTTC. Encoded protein: CASSLGGQPREQFF.

The chain recombines TRBV3-1 (or the pseudogene TRBV3-2) with TRBJ1-3; D uncertain. The CDR3 covers 13 residues. V lost 8 bases to trimming and J lost 0 bases, with 8 bases between them. In germline, CDR1 is LGHDT, CDR2 YNNKEL (reference sequence). The CDR3 region has the DNA TGTGCCAGCGTTTGCAGCTCTGGAAACACCATATATTTT. It yields the protein CASVCSSGNTIYF.

The gene calls are TRBV28 and TRBJ1-2, with 7 bases that match TRBD1. Germline values: CDR1 MDHEN, CDR2 SYDVKM. The V and J ends lost 5 bases and 4 bases, in that order; junction bases with no gene match: 13. This CDR3 is 16 amino acids long. In DNA form, the CDR3 reads TGTGCCAGCAGTGCAGTACCGGGACAGCTCCTCTATGGCTACACCTTC. This gives the protein CASSAVPGQLLYGYTF.

CDR3 nucleotide sequence: TGCAGCGTTGAATTGGGATCCGAAGCTTTCTTT. This encodes CSVELGSEAFF. This chain connects TRBV29-1 to TRBJ1-1; D not resolved. The germline gives CDR1 SQVTM, CDR2 ANQGSEA. The CDR3 is 11 residues long. The germline V and J ends were trimmed by 2 bases and 8 bases, with 9 bases remaining between them. Drawing the rest from reference TRBV29-1 and TRBJ1-1, the complete variable domain is SAVISQKPSRDICQRGTSLTIQCQVDSQVTMMFWYRQQPGQSLTLIATANQGSEATYESGFVIDKFPISRPNLTFSTLTVSNMSPEDSSIYLCSVELGSEAFFGQGTRLTVV.

This sequence joins TRBV2 and TRBJ1-1; 9 bases are shared with TRBD1. Germline CDR1 is SNHLY and CDR2 is FYNNEI. V shed 6 bases, J shed 4 bases, and the junction held 9 bases outside the gene matches. This CDR3 is 15 amino acids long. CDR3 loop: CASRERTGVGTEAFF. In DNA, the CDR3 is TGTGCCAGCAGAGAGAGGACAGGGGTGGGCACTGAAGCTTTCTTT.

This clone was detected a few times. The genes are TRBV3-1 (or the pseudogene TRBV3-2) and TRBJ2-7; no clear D gene. This CDR3 region has 14 residues. Germline V gene sequence: CDR1 LGHDT, CDR2 YNNKEL (reference sequence). V lost 4 bases to trimming and J lost 2 bases, with 12 bases between them. The CDR3 region is CASSPQDGAYEQYF. CDR3 nucleotides: TGTGCCAGCAGCCCCCAGGACGGAGCCTACGAGCAGTACTTC.

This clone has only a few counts. This chain uses TRBV11-2 with TRBJ2-2; D remains unclear. Germline V gives CDR1 SGHAT, CDR2 FQNNGV. The CDR3 runs 12 residues. Trimming removed 7 bases at V and 4 bases at J, with 7 bases between. The CDR3 here is CASTSLTGELFF. DNA of the CDR3: TGTGCCAGCACCTCACTCACCGGGGAGCTGTTTTTT.

This rearrangement joins TRBV30 to TRBJ1-3; D is uncertain. V lost 0 bases and J lost 1, with 13 bases in between. CDR3 length: 16 residues. Germline-derived CDR1 and CDR2 are GTSNPN and SVGIG (reference sequence). CDR3 coding DNA: TGTGCCTGGAGTGTAACTGTCTCATCGTCTGGAAACACCATATATTTT. Protein product: CAWSVTVSSSGNTIYF.

This rearrangement joins TRBV7-9 to TRBJ1-4; weak D call: TRBD1 (5 bases). The CDR3 totals 17 residues. Germline lookup yields CDR1 SEHNR and CDR2 FQNEAQ (reference sequence). Trimming took 5 bases from V and 4 from J, leaving 20 bases between them. The CDR3 DNA sequence: TGTGCCAGCAGCCGAGGGCTAGGCGGGGGACGTAATGAAAAACTGTTTTTT. Protein sequence: CASSRGLGGGRNEKLFF.

This chain uses TRBV9 with TRBJ1-2; D might be TRBD1 (5 bases). V was shortened by 0 bases and J by 2 bases, with 8 bases between the two germline ends. Looked up from germline, CDR1 is SGDLS and CDR2 is YYNGEE. The CDR3 has 14 residues. DNA of the CDR3: TGTGCCAGCAGCGTAGTGGGGGGGAACTATGGCTACACCTTC. Translation gives CASSVVGGNYGYTF.

In regard to this clone: Other DNA sequences in this specimen translate into the identical CDR3. This chain connects TRBV28 to TRBJ1-5; TRBD1 matches 12 bases. CDR3 length: 16 amino acids. The V gene end was trimmed by 4 bases and the J gene end by 6 bases; junction bases not matched to a gene: 7. Per germline, CDR1 MDHEN and CDR2 SYDVKM. The CDR3 nucleotides read TGTGCCAGCAGTTCACCGGGACAGGGGGCACGTCAGCCCCAGCATTTT. Protein sequence: CASSSPGQGARQPQHF.

This clone showed up just a few times. The CDR3 DNA reads TGTGCCTGGGAATCGAATAGCGGGGCGGGCCAGTACTTC. Protein: CAWESNSGAGQYF. This sequence joins TRBV30 and TRBJ2-5, with TRBD2 matching 8 bases. Germline values: CDR1 GTSNPN, CDR2 SVGIG (reference sequence). Germline trimming cut 5 bases from V and 10 bases from J; bases unmatched to any gene: 12. The CDR3 runs to 13 residues.

This clone was seen only once. This chain connects TRBV6-6 to TRBJ1-4; the match to TRBD1 covers 7 bases. The CDR3 covers 15 residues. J gave up 6 bases and V 4 bases, and 8 bases lay outside the gene matches. Per germline, CDR1 MNHNY and CDR2 SVGAGI (reference sequence). CDR3 bases: TGTGCCAGCAGTTCGCAGACAGGGTTGGATGAAAAACTGTTTTTT. It specifies CASSSQTGLDEKLFF.

The gene calls are TRBV19 and TRBJ1-4, with D maybe TRBD1 (6 bases). V was clipped by 3 bases and J by 12 bases, with 14 bases between them. The CDR3 spans 13 residues. Germline V gene data show CDR1 as LNHDA and CDR2 as SQIVND (reference sequence). The CDR3 DNA reads TGTGCCAGTAGTATCCCAGGGGAAGCCGAACTGTTTTTT. It translates to CASSIPGEAELFF.

The chain combines TRBV6-1 with TRBJ2-1; 11 nucleotides agree with TRBD2. CDR1 and CDR2 from the germline V gene are MNHNS and SASEGT. The length of the CDR3 is 17 residues. V dropped 0 bases and J dropped 4; count of bases not matched to a gene: 5. CDR3: CASSEAQLAGGYNEQFF. The CDR3 DNA sequence: TGTGCCAGCAGTGAAGCCCAGCTAGCGGGGGGATACAATGAGCAGTTCTTC.

The chain's CDR3 is CASSFSGTTGANVLTF. CDR3 DNA sequence: TGTGCCAGTAGTTTTTCCGGGACTACTGGGGCCAACGTCCTGACTTTC. V and J are TRBV19 and TRBJ2-6; 7 bases are a match to TRBD2. This CDR3 has 16 amino acids. V dropped 5 bases and J dropped 2; count of bases not matched to a gene: 6. The germline V gene has CDR1 LNHDA and CDR2 SQIVND (reference sequence).

The chain recombines TRBV5-1 with TRBJ1-1; the D is unclear. This CDR3 has 16 residues. The germline V gene has CDR1 SGHRS and CDR2 YFSETQ. V lost 3 bases to trimming and J lost 0 bases, with 15 bases between them. The CDR3 DNA reads as TGCGCCAGCAGCTCGGACGGAACCTCAATGAACACTGAAGCTTTCTTT. It is translated as CASSSDGTSMNTEAFF.

V is TRBV18 and J is TRBJ2-5; 8 positions match TRBD2. Germline CDR1 reads KGHSH; CDR2 reads LQKENI. This CDR3 is 16 amino acids long. Losses at the gene ends were 2 bases for V and 0 bases for J; bases not matched to a gene: 5. For the CDR3, the DNA is TGTGCCAGCTCACCAGATAGCGGGGCGTACCAAGAGACCCAGTACTTC. It yields the protein CASSPDSGAYQETQYF.